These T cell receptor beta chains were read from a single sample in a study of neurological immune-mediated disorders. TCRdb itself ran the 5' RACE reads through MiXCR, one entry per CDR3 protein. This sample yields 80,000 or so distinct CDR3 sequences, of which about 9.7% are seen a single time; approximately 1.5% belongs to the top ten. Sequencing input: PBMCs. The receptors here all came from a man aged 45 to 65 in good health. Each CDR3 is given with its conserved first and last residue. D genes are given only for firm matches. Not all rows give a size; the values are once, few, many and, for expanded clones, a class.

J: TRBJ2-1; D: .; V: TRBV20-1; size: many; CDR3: CSALDYYNEQFF; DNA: TGCAGTGCTCTGGACTATTACAATGAGCAGTTCTTC
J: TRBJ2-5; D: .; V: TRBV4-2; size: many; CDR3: CASSQSPGPGGQETQYF; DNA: TGTGCCAGCAGCCAATCCCCGGGGCCCGGGGGTCAAGAGACCCAGTACTTC
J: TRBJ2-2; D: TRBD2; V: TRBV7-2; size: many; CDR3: CASSPRTSGPGELFF; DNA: TGTGCCAGCAGCCCAAGGACTAGCGGGCCCGGGGAGCTGTTTTTT
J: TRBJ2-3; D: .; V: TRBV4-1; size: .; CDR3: CASSQLRISSTDTQYF; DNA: TGCGCCAGCAGCCAGCTCCGGATTTCTAGCACAGATACGCAGTATTTT
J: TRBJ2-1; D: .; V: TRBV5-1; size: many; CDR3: CASRSLEQFF; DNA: TGCGCCAGCCGCTCCCTCGAGCAGTTCTTC
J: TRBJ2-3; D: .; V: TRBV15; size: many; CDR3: CATSRDPTDTQYF; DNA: TGTGCCACCAGCAGAGACCCCACAGATACGCAGTATTTT
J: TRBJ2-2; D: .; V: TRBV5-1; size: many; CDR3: CASSLASMNTGELFF; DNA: TGCGCCAGCAGCTTGGCTTCCATGAACACCGGGGAGCTGTTTTTT
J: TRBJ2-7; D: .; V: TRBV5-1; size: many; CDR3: CASSLDGNEQYF; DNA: TGCGCCAGCAGCTTGGACGGCAACGAGCAGTACTTC
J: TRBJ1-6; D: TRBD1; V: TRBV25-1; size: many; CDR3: CASTPSRGTGDSPLHF; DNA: TGTGCCAGCACTCCCTCTCGGGGGACAGGGGATTCACCCCTCCACTTT
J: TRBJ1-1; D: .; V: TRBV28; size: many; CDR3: CASSLPHTEAFF; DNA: TGTGCCAGCAGTCTCCCCCACACTGAAGCTTTCTTT